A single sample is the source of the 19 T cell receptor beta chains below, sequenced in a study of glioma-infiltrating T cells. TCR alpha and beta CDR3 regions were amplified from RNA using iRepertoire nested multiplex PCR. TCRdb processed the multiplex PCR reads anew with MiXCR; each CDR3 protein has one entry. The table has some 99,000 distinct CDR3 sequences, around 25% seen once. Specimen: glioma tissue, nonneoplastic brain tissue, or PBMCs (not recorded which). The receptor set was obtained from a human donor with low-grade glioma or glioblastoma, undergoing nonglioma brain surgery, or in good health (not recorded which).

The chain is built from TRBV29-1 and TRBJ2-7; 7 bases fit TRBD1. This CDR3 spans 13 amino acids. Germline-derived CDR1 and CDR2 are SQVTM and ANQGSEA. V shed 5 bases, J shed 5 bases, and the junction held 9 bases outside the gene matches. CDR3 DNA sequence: TGCAGCGTTTCAAGAGGGGGCATGGACGAGCAGTACTTC. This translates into CSVSRGGMDEQYF.

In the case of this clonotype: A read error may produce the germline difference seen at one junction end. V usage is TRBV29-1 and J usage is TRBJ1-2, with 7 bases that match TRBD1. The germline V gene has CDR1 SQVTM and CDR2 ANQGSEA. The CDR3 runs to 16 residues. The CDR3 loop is CSVESAGTANPYVYTF. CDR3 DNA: TGCAGCGTTGAATCCGCCGGGACAGCCAATCCTTATGTCTACACCTTC.

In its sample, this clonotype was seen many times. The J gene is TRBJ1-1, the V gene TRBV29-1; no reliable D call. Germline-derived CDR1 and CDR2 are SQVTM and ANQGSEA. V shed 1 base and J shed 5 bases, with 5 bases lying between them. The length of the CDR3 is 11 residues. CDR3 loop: CSVEGVTEAFF. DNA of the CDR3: TGCAGCGTTGAAGGGGTTACTGAAGCTTTCTTT.

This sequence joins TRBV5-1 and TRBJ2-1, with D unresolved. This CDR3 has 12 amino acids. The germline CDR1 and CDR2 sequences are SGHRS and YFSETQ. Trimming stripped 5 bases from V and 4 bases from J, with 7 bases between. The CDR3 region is CASRNLYNEQFF. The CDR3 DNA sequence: TGCGCCAGCAGAAATTTATACAATGAGCAGTTCTTC.

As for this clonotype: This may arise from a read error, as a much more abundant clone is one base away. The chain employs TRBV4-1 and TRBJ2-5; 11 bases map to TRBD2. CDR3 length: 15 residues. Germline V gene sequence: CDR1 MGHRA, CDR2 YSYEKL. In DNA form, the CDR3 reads TGCGCCAGCAGGCAAGAGGGGACTAGCGGAGAGACCCAGTACTTC. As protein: CASRQEGTSGETQYF.

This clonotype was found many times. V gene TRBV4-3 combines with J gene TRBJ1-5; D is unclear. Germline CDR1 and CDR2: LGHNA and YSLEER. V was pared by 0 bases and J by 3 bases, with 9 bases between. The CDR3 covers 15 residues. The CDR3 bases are TGCGCCAGCAGCCAAGATCGGTCCTTCAATCAGCCCCAGCATTTT. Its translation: CASSQDRSFNQPQHF.

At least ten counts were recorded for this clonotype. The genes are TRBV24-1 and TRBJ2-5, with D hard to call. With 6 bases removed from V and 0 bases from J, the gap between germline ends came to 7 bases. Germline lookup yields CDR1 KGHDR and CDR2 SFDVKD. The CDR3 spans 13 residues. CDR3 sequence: CATSIGNQETQYF. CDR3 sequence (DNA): TGTGCCACCAGTATCGGAAACCAAGAGACCCAGTACTTC.

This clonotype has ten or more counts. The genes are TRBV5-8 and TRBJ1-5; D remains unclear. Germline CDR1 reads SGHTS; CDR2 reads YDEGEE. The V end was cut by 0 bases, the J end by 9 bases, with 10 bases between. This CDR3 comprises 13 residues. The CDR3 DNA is TGTGCCAGCAGCTTGGGCAGCGGCCTGCCCCAGCATTTT. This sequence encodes CASSLGSGLPQHF.

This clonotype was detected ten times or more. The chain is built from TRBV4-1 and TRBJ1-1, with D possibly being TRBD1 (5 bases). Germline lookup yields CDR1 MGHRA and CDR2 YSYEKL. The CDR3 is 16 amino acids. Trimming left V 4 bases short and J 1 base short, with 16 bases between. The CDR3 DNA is TGCGCCAGCAGCCCTGCCTGGGGCAGGGCGAACACTGAAGCTTTCTTT. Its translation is CASSPAWGRANTEAFF.

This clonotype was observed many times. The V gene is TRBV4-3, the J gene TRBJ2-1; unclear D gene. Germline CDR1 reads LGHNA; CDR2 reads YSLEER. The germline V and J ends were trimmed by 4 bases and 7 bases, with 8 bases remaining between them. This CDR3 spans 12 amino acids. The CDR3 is CASSRSLNEQFF. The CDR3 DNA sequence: TGCGCCAGCAGCCGCTCGCTAAATGAGCAGTTCTTC.

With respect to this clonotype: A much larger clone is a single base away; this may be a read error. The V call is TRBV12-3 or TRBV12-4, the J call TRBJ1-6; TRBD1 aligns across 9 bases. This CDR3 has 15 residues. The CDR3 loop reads CASSPPGQGSSPLQF. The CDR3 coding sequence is TGTGCCAGCAGTCCCCCGGGACAGGGTAGTTCACCCCTCCAATTT.

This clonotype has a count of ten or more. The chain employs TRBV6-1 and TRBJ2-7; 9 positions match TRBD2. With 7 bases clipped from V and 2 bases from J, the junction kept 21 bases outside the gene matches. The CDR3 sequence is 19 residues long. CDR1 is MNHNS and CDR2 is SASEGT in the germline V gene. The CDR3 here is CASTGLLPASGKHTYEQYF. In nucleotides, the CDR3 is TGTGCCAGCACGGGCCTTCTCCCGGCTAGCGGGAAGCATACCTACGAGCAGTACTTC.

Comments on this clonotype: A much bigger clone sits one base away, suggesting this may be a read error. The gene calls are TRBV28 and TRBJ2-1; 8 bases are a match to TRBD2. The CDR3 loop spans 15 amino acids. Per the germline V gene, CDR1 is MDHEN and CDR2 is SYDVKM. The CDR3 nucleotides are TGCGCCAGCAGCCAAGATCGGGGGGGCCTGAGGGGGCAGTTCTTC. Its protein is CASSQDRGGLRGQFF.

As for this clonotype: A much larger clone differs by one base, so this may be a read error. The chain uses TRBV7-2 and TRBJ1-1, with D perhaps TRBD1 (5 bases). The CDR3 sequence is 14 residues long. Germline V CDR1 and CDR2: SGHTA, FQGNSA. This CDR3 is CASSLRGSNTEALF. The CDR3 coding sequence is TGTGCCAGCAGCTTAAGGGGCTCGAACACTGAAGCTCTCTTT.

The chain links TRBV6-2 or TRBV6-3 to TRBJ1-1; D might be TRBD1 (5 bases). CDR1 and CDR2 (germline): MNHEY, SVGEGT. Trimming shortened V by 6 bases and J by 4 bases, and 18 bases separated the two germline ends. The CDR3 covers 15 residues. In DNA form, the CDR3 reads TGTGCCAGCAGATATGCCGGGGGGAGTGGCACTGAAGCTTTCTTT. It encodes CASRYAGGSGTEAFF.

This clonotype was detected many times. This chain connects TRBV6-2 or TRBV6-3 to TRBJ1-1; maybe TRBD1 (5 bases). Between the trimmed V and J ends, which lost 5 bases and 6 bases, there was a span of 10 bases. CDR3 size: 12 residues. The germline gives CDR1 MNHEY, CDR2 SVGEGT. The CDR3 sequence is CASSRQTAEAFF. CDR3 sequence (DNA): TGTGCCAGCAGTCGACAGACAGCTGAAGCTTTCTTT.

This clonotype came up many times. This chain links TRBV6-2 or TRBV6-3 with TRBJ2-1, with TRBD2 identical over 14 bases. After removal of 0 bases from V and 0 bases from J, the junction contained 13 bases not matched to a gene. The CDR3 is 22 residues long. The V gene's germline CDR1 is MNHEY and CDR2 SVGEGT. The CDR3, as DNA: TGTGCCAGCAGTTACTCGAGACAGCCGGGACTAGCGGGGGCGAGCTCCTACAATGAGCAGTTCTTC. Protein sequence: CASSYSRQPGLAGASSYNEQFF.

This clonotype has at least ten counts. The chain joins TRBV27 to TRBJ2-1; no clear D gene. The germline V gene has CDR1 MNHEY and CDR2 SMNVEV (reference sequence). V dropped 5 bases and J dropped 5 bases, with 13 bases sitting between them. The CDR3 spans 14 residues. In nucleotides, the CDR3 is TGTGCCAGCAGTCCCCCTTTGAAAAACAATGAGCAGTTCTTC. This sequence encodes CASSPPLKNNEQFF.

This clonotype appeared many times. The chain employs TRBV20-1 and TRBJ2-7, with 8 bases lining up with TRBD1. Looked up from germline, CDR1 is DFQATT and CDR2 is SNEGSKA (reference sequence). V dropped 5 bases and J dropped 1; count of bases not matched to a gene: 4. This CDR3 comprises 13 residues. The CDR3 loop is CSAVGDRSYEQYF. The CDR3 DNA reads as TGCAGTGCTGTGGGGGACAGGTCCTACGAGCAGTACTTC.